The TCR beta chain under discussion was sequenced for a study of CD8+CD57+ T cells in acquired aplastic anemia. Study details: DNA recovered from sorted CD4+ and CD8+ cells had a mean of approximately 3.4 ug.

Genomic DNA provided the template from which TCR beta VDJ and CDR3 profiles were obtained. TCRdb re-analysed the reads in MiXCR, keeping a single row per CDR3 protein. Of about 210,000 distinct CDR3 sequences listed, roughly 35% were seen once; the top ten hold 0.95% to 1.2%. There are 14 residues in the CDR3. CDR1 is MNHEY and CDR2 is SMNVEV in the germline V gene (reference sequence). With 5 bases removed from V and 1 base from J, the gap between germline ends came to 11 bases. Concerning this clonotype itself: Antigen specificity is unknown.

Study-wide points: A significant difference in CD8+ Simpson's diversity between patients and controls was not found. It was found that roughly 31 CD8+ CDR3 sequences were shared between patients and controls.

Sequencing was performed on sorted CD4+, CD8+, or CD8+CD57+ T cells (not recorded which) from PBMCs. The rearrangement uses TRBV27 and TRBJ1-2; D call uncertain. This receptor was taken from a human donor in good health, serving as a control. The CDR3: CASSRSFLNYGYTF. Here the CDR3 DNA reads TGTGCCAGCAGTCGGAGTTTTCTTAACTATGGCTACACCTTC.